The next 28 T cell receptor beta chains were all read from a single sample in a study of T cell repertoires in cytomegalovirus infection (dated by TCRdb to between 2018 and 2020). These receptors have no known antigen. Sequenced using an Illumina HiSeq 1500. TCRdb trimmed public reads at Q25 via fastp, called clones via MiXCR and kept in-frame beta chains. Records with the same CDR3 protein are collapsed into one entry carrying the most frequent genes and DNA. The sample data list approximately 1,000,000 distinct CDR3 sequences, and roughly 31% of these were observed just once. The ten largest clonotypes hold 13% of the sample. Interpreted using the paper, the treatment or condition label stands for: in vitro stimulation with specific CMV peptide epitopes to enrich CMV-specific T cells. This sample comprised cultured CD8+ T cells from PBMCs, obtained from culture after CMV antigen stimulation. These TCRs come from a human donor in good health (CMV status not recorded). Some clones in this sample may be carry-over from other donors' samples.

The chain combines TRBV29-1 with TRBJ1-1; 10 positions agree with TRBD1. In germline, CDR1 is SQVTM, CDR2 ANQGSEA. This CDR3 comprises 14 residues. The V gene end was trimmed by 5 bases and the J gene end by 8 bases; junction bases not matched to a gene: 11. The CDR3 sequence is CSVNRQGARKEAFF. The CDR3 coding sequence is TGCAGCGTTAACCGACAGGGGGCCAGGAAGGAAGCTTTCTTT.

This clonotype was observed a few times. The chain is built from TRBV28 and TRBJ2-7; D possibly corresponds to TRBD2 (6 bases). Germline V CDR1 and CDR2: MDHEN, SYDVKM. This CDR3 contains 15 residues. V was clipped by 5 bases and J by 2 bases, with 16 bases between them. The CDR3 sequence: CASSAPVRGTYEQYV. The CDR3, as DNA: TGTGCCAGCAGTGCCCCCGTTCGGGGGACCTACGAGCAGTACGTC.

Worth noting for this clonotype: One end of the junction fails to match germline, which may point to a read error. The rearrangement links TRBV7-4 to TRBJ1-2, with D maybe TRBD1 (5 bases). CDR1 is SGHVT, CDR2 SQSDAQ, per germline. The CDR3 has 15 amino acids. CDR3 amino acids: CASSFGGLPPDGCTF. Written as DNA, the CDR3 is TGTGCCAGCAGCTTTGGGGGTTTGCCACCCGATGGCTGCACCTTC.

This clonotype was seen a handful of times. The chain recombines TRBV5-4 with TRBJ1-1; a possible D gene is TRBD1 (6 bases). This CDR3 comprises 11 residues. CDR1 is SGHNT and CDR2 is YYREEE in the germline V gene (reference sequence). V was cut by 4 bases and J by 8 bases, with 9 bases left in between. The CDR3: CASSAGVEAFF. The CDR3 bases are TGTGCCAGCAGCGCAGGGGTGGAAGCTTTCTTT.

The chain combines TRBV6-2 or TRBV6-3 with TRBJ2-2, with no clear D. The CDR3 runs to 15 residues. CDR1 is MNHEY, CDR2 SVGEGT, per germline. V lost 2 bases and J 0 bases, leaving 7 bases between the germline ends. CDR3 coding DNA: TGTGCCAGCAGTTACCCAAACTCGAACACCGGGGAGCTGTTTTTT. This gives the protein CASSYPNSNTGELFF.

This clonotype was found a few times. For the CDR3, the DNA is TGTGCCAGCAGTTTCGGGACACCAGTCTATGGCTACACCTTC. It yields the protein CASSFGTPVYGYTF. The chain employs TRBV6-5 and TRBJ1-2, with D possibly matching TRBD1 (6 bases). V lost 4 bases and J lost 4, with 13 bases in between. Germline assignment: CDR1 MNHEY and CDR2 SVGAGI. The CDR3 has 14 residues.

Worth noting for this clonotype: Given the absence of the conserved phenylalanine or tryptophan at the CDR3 end, a read error is likely. The DNA is omitted, as the CDR3 cannot be located on it reliably, and the CDR3 follows TCRdb's listing. This rearrangement joins TRBV7-6 to TRBJ2-1. 13 amino acids form the CDR3, both terminal residues included. Germline V gene data show CDR1 as SGHVS and CDR2 as FNYEAQ. CDR3 protein: CASSQGVDRVGLV.

This clonotype was detected a few times. The CDR3 DNA follows: TGTGCCAGCAGCACTGGACAGGGGGGCAATCAGCCCCAGCATTTT. It codes for CASSTGQGGNQPQHF. The gene calls are TRBV9 and TRBJ1-5; 10 bases align to TRBD1. The CDR3 contains 15 residues. V lost 4 bases, J lost 2 bases, and 3 bases stayed unmatched. The V gene's germline CDR1 is SGDLS and CDR2 YYNGEE.

The V gene is TRBV28, the J gene TRBJ1-5, with D unclear. CDR1 MDHEN and CDR2 SYDVKM come from the germline V gene. V gave up 5 bases and J gave up 11 bases, with 10 bases separating them. The CDR3 is made up of 11 amino acids. The CDR3 here is CASSQTPAQHF. CDR3 bases: TGTGCCAGCAGTCAAACTCCGGCCCAGCATTTT.

The chain employs TRBV6-5 and TRBJ2-6; D ambiguous. Germline CDR1 and CDR2: MNHEY and SVGAGI. The V and J ends lost 6 bases and 3 bases respectively, with 12 bases between them. The CDR3 length is 15 residues. CDR3 region: CASSMGSFGANVLTF. CDR3 sequence (DNA): TGTGCCAGCAGCATGGGATCCTTTGGGGCCAACGTCCTGACTTTC.

The CDR3 sequence is CASSVEGSSTDTQYF. CDR3 DNA: TGTGCCAGCAGCGTAGAGGGTAGTAGCACAGATACGCAGTATTTT. The gene calls are TRBV9 and TRBJ2-3, with D unresolved. In germline, CDR1 is SGDLS, CDR2 YYNGEE. CDR3 length: 15 amino acids. V was cut by 0 bases and J by 0 bases, with 8 bases left in between.

The chain recombines TRBV12-3 or TRBV12-4 with TRBJ2-5, with 12 bases that match TRBD1. The CDR3 runs 14 residues. The ends lost 6 bases at V and 4 bases at J; junction bases unmatched: 3. DNA for the CDR3: TGTGCCAGCAGGGGGACAGGGGGCATAGAGACCCAGTACTTC. Translated: CASRGTGGIETQYF.

The chain uses TRBV19 and TRBJ1-2; TRBD1 might be the D (5 bases). V lost 4 bases and J lost 5, with 26 bases in between. Germline V gene lookup returns CDR1 LNHDA and CDR2 SQIVND (reference sequence). The CDR3 loop spans 18 amino acids. CDR3 protein: CASSTLSRDGDLWYGYTF. The CDR3 region has the DNA TGTGCCAGTAGTACCCTTTCCCGGGACGGCGACTTATGGTATGGCTACACCTTC.

In this sample, this clonotype turned up a few times. The CDR3 loop is CASSSPSGQGDATNEKLFF. CDR3 in DNA: TGTGCCAGCAGCTCACCCTCCGGACAGGGAGATGCAACTAATGAAAAACTGTTTTTT. V gene TRBV7-2 combines with J gene TRBJ1-4, with 8 bases matching TRBD1. Germline V gene lookup returns CDR1 SGHTA and CDR2 FQGNSA. The CDR3 runs 19 residues. The V gene end was trimmed by 4 bases and the J gene end by 0 bases; junction bases not matched to a gene: 13.

The chain is built from TRBV11-2 and TRBJ2-2, with D unclear. V gave up 5 bases and J gave up 0 bases, with 16 bases separating them. CDR3 size: 17 residues. Per the germline V gene, CDR1 is SGHAT and CDR2 is FQNNGV. This chain's CDR3 is CASSRFRRGPNTGELFF. CDR3 nucleotide sequence: TGTGCCAGCAGCCGATTCCGGAGAGGCCCGAACACCGGGGAGCTGTTTTTT.

The gene calls are TRBV3-1 and TRBJ2-7; the match to TRBD1 covers 9 bases. The germline V gene encodes CDR1 LGHDT and CDR2 YNNKEL (reference sequence). The CDR3 covers 14 residues. Unmatched junction bases numbered 4, after V lost 1 base and J lost 6 bases. Here the CDR3 reads CASSQGTGAAEQYF. The DNA of the CDR3 is TGTGCCAGCAGCCAAGGGACAGGGGCCGCCGAGCAGTACTTC.

This clonotype has more than one count but fewer than ten. The chain links TRBV12-5 to TRBJ2-5; D perhaps matches TRBD1 (5 bases). The V end was cut by 1 base, the J end by 3 bases, with 9 bases between. The CDR3 is made up of 14 amino acids. Germline CDR1 LGHNT, CDR2 FRNRAP. The CDR3 DNA reads as TGTGCTAGTGGTTTGGGGCAGGGCGAAGAGACCCAGTACTTC. The encoded protein is CASGLGQGEETQYF.

The V call is TRBV12-5, the J call TRBJ1-4; TRBD1 might be the D (5 bases). The V end was cut by 1 base, the J end by 7 bases, with 13 bases between. Germline V gene lookup returns CDR1 LGHNT and CDR2 FRNRAP. This CDR3 is built from 15 residues. CDR3 in amino acids: CASGLAGGVREKLFF. CDR3 sequence (DNA): TGTGCTAGTGGTTTGGCCGGGGGTGTACGTGAAAAACTGTTTTTT.

This clonotype was seen at least ten times. The genes are TRBV6-5 and TRBJ2-2, with 9 nucleotides matching TRBD2. This CDR3 is 15 amino acids long. Germline trimming cut 5 bases from V and 4 bases from J; bases unmatched to any gene: 5. Germline V gives CDR1 MNHEY, CDR2 SVGAGI. The CDR3: CASSRSSGATGELFF. In nucleotides, the CDR3 is TGTGCCAGCAGTCGATCTAGCGGGGCCACCGGGGAGCTGTTTTTT.

This clonotype has just a few counts. V is TRBV6-5 and J is TRBJ1-2; no reliable D call. Germline assignment: CDR1 MNHEY and CDR2 SVGAGI. There are 13 residues in the CDR3. V was cut by 2 bases and J by 8 bases, with 12 bases left in between. CDR3 loop: CASSYGGPGGYTF. CDR3 DNA sequence: TGTGCCAGCAGTTACGGAGGCCCCGGCGGCTACACCTTC.

This sequence joins TRBV28 and TRBJ2-1, with unresolved D. The CDR3 spans 14 residues. In germline, CDR1 is MDHEN, CDR2 SYDVKM. V was clipped by 3 bases and J by 5 bases, with 11 bases between them. CDR3: CASSLVGINNEQFF. CDR3 sequence (DNA): TGTGCCAGCAGTTTGGTAGGTATCAACAATGAGCAGTTCTTC.

Only a few counts were recorded for this clonotype. The chain is built from TRBV14 and TRBJ1-3; D gene uncertain. In germline, CDR1 is SGHDN, CDR2 FVKESK. This CDR3 contains 16 residues. The V end lost 2 bases, the J end lost 0 bases, and 11 bases lay between the germline ends. The CDR3 is CASSQSGFYSGNTIYF. CDR3 bases: TGTGCCAGCAGCCAATCCGGTTTTTACTCTGGAAACACCATATATTTT.

In nucleotides, the CDR3 is TGTGCCAGCAGCCAAGATCTTCTAGCGGGGGGGCCGTCCGGGGAGCTGTTTTTT. Translation gives CASSQDLLAGGPSGELFF. This chain uses TRBV4-2 with TRBJ2-2; 12 bases agree with TRBD2. Germline V gene sequence: CDR1 LGHNA, CDR2 YNFKEQ. CDR3 size: 18 residues. With 0 bases clipped from V and 6 bases from J, the junction kept 8 bases outside the gene matches.

The V gene is TRBV5-4, the J gene TRBJ2-7; TRBD2 aligns across 10 bases. The CDR3 contains 16 residues. The germline V gene encodes CDR1 SGHNT and CDR2 YYREEE (reference sequence). J gave up 11 bases and V 2 bases, and 16 bases lay outside the gene matches. CDR3 nucleotide sequence: TGTGCCAGCAGCTTTGGACTAGCGGAGGCCGCTGGGCAGGAGTACTTC. Encoded protein: CASSFGLAEAAGQEYF.

Regarding this clonotype: A read error may explain this, as a much larger clone is one base away. V usage is TRBV27 and J usage is TRBJ2-1; 12 positions match TRBD2. V trimming: 5 bases; J trimming: 6 bases; junction bases outside the gene matches: 2. Germline V lookup: CDR1 MNHEY, CDR2 SMNVEV (reference sequence). The CDR3 is 14 amino acids. In DNA, the CDR3 is TGTGCCAGCAGTCGACTAGCGGGGGTCAATGAGCAGTTCTTC. It encodes CASSRLAGVNEQFF.

With respect to this clonotype: A much larger clone lies one base from this, so it may be a read error. Without the conserved terminal phenylalanine or tryptophan, this CDR3 likely stems from a read error. The rearrangement uses TRBV7-2 and TRBJ2-1; 8 bases are shared with TRBD1. Germline V gene lookup returns CDR1 SGHTA and CDR2 FQGNSA. This CDR3 spans 17 amino acids. Losses at the gene ends were 3 bases for V and 2 bases for J; bases not matched to a gene: 9. CDR3: CASSFNYRGNTYNEQFL. In DNA, the CDR3 is TGTGCCAGCAGCTTTAATTACAGGGGGAATACCTACAATGAGCAGTTCCTC.

This clonotype was found a few times. The genes are TRBV20-1 and TRBJ2-7, with D maybe TRBD2 (5 bases). Germline V gene data show CDR1 as DFQATT and CDR2 as SNEGSKA (reference sequence). The CDR3 has 13 amino acids. The V and J ends lost 3 bases and 2 bases respectively, with 11 bases between them. CDR3 sequence: CSARGTGTYEQYF. CDR3 in DNA: TGCAGTGCTAGGGGCACGGGAACCTACGAGCAGTACTTC.

This chain uses TRBV19 with TRBJ2-2; no reliable D call. V shed 6 bases and J shed 5 bases, with 4 bases lying between them. CDR1 LNHDA and CDR2 SQIVND come from the germline V gene (reference sequence). The CDR3 covers 11 residues. The CDR3: CASRETGELFF. As DNA, the CDR3 is TGTGCCAGTAGGGAGACCGGGGAGCTGTTTTTT. The full variable domain, rest sourced from reference TRBV19 and TRBJ2-2, is DGGITQSPKYLFRKEGQNVTLSCEQNLNHDAMYWYRQDPGQGLRLIYYSQIVNDFQKGDIAEGYSVSREKKESFPLTVTSAQKNPTAFYLCASRETGELFFGEGSRLTVL.